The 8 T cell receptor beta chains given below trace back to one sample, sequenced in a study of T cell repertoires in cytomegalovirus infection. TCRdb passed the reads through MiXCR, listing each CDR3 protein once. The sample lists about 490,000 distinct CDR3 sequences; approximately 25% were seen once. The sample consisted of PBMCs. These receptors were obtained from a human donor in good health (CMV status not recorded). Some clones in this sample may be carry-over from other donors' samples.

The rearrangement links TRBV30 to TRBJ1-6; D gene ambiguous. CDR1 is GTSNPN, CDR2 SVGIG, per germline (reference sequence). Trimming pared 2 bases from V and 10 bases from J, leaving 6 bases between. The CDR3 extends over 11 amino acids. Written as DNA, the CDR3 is TGTGCCTGGAGTACCTCCTCACCCCTCCACTTT. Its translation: CAWSTSSPLHF.

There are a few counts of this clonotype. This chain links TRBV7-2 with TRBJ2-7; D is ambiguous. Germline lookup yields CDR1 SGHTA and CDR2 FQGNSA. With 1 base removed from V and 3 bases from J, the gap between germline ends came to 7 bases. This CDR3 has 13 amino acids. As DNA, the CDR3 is TGTGCCAGCAGCTTAGAGAACGGCTACGAGCAGTACTTC. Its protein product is CASSLENGYEQYF.

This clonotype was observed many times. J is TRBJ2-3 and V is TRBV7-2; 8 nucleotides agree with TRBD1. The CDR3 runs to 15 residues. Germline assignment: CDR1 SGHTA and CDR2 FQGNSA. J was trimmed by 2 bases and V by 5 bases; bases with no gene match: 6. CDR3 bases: TGTGCCAGCAGCCTCGGGACAGGAGTCACAGATACGCAGTATTTT. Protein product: CASSLGTGVTDTQYF.

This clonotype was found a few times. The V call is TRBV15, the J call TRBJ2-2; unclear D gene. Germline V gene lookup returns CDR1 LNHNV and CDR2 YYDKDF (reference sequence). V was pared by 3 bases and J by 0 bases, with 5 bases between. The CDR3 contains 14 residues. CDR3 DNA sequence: TGTGCCACCAGCAGGGTATCGAACACCGGGGAGCTGTTTTTT. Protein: CATSRVSNTGELFF. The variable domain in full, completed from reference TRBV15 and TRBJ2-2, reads DAMVIQNPRYQVTQFGKPVTLSCSQTLNHNVMYWYQQKSSQAPKLLFHYYDKDFNNEADTPDNFQSRRPNTSFCFLDIRSPGLGDTAMYLCATSRVSNTGELFFGEGSRLTVL.

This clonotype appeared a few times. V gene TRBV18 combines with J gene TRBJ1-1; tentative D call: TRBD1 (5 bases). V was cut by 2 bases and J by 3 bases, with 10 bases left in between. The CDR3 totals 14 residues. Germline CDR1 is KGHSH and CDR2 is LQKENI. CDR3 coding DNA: TGTGCCAGCTCACCAGGGGCGGGGTACACTGAAGCTTTCTTT. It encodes CASSPGAGYTEAFF.

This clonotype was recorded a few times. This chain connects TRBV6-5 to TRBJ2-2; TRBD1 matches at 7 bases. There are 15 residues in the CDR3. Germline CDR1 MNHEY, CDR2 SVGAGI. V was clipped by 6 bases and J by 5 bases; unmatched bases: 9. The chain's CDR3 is CASRDRASGTGELFF. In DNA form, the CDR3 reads TGTGCCAGCAGAGACAGGGCTAGTGGTACCGGGGAGCTGTTTTTT.

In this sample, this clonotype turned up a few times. CDR3 sequence (DNA): TGTGCCAGCAGTTACTCGAATAGGAGGGGGCAAGGAGGGGAGCTGTTTTTT. Amino acid sequence: CASSYSNRRGQGGELFF. V gene TRBV6-5 combines with J gene TRBJ2-2; D perhaps matches TRBD1 (7 bases). The CDR3 totals 17 residues. Germline V gene lookup returns CDR1 MNHEY and CDR2 SVGAGI. Trimming removed 0 bases from V and 8 bases from J, with 19 bases in between.

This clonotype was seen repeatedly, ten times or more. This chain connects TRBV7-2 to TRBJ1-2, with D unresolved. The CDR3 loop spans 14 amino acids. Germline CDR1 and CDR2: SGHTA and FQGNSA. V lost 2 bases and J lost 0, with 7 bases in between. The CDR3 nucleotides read TGTGCCAGCAGCTTAAGAACAGCTAACTATGGCTACACCTTC. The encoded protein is CASSLRTANYGYTF.